A selection of T cell receptor beta chains follows, all from one sample in a study of T cells in Graves' hyperthyroidism and ophthalmopathy. TCRdb reprocessed the multiplex PCR reads with MiXCR, giving one entry per CDR3 protein. Of about 400,000 distinct CDR3 sequences detected, roughly an eighth appear once; the ten largest clones hold under 30%. Sequenced material: blood. Receptors originate from a man aged 50-60 years with Graves' ophthalmopathy. Both conserved end residues are part of each CDR3. A D gene is named only where the DNA matches it firmly. Rows give clone size only sometimes, using once, few, many, or a class for an expanded clone.

CDR3 length,clone size,J gene,V gene,D gene,CDR3 DNA,CDR3 protein
17,.,TRBJ2-1,TRBV6-2/TRBV6-3,TRBD2,TGTGCCAGCAGTTTCATACCGGGACTAGCGGGAGTCAATGAGCAGTTCTTC,CASSFIPGLAGVNEQFF
15,many,TRBJ2-7,TRBV7-6,TRBD2,TGTGCCAGCAGCCTCCGGCCGCGGGAGTTCCACGAGCAGTACTTC,CASSLRPREFHEQYF
16,few,TRBJ2-2,TRBV11-2,TRBD2,TGTGCCAGCAGCTTAACGATAGCGGGGGGCACCGGGGAGCTGTTTTTT,CASSLTIAGGTGELFF
14,many,TRBJ2-3,TRBV5-1,.,TGCGCCAGCAGCAAAGAGACTAGCACAGATACGCAGTATTTT,CASSKETSTDTQYF
15,few,TRBJ2-7,TRBV19,TRBD2,TGTGCCAGTAGTCCCGGCTCTAGCGGGGGTGGTGAGCAGTACTTC,CASSPGSSGGGEQYF
16,few,TRBJ1-3,TRBV14,.,TGTGCCAGCAGCCAACATAAGGGGGTCGATGGAAACACCATATATTTT,CASSQHKGVDGNTIYF
14,many,TRBJ2-1,TRBV5-4,.,TGTGCCAGCAGCTTGACAGCGGAATACAATGAGCAGTTCTTC,CASSLTAEYNEQFF
15,many,TRBJ2-1,TRBV11-3,TRBD2,TGTGCCAGCAGCTTTGGACTAGCGGGAGTAGGTGAGCAGTTCTTC,CASSFGLAGVGEQFF
16,many,TRBJ2-3,TRBV11-2,.,TGTGCCAGCAGCTTAGATCGTGGGGGACCAGCGGATACGCAGTATTTT,CASSLDRGGPADTQYF
17,few,TRBJ1-1,TRBV6-1,TRBD1,TGTGCCAGCAGTTATAGGATGGCAGGGGGCGTGAACACTGAAGCTTTCTTT,CASSYRMAGGVNTEAFF
12,.,TRBJ1-2,TRBV28,.,TGTGCCAGCAGGGCGGGCGGGGTTGGCTACACCTTC,CASRAGGVGYTF
16,many,TRBJ1-5,TRBV3-1,.,TGTGCCAGCAGCCAAGGACAGGTGTATAGCAATCAGCCCCAGCATTTT,CASSQGQVYSNQPQHF
14,many,TRBJ2-7,TRBV28,.,TGTGCCAGCAGTTTTGGGGGAGGACGCTACGAGCAGTACTTC,CASSFGGGRYEQYF
15,.,TRBJ1-6,TRBV7-9,TRBD1,TGTGCCAGCAGCTTAGCCCGGGACAGGAATTCACCCCTCCACTTT,CASSLARDRNSPLHF
15,.,TRBJ2-5,TRBV29-1,TRBD2,TGCAGCGTTCAAGCTAGCGGGAGGGCAATGGAGACCCAGTACTTC,CSVQASGRAMETQYF
14,.,TRBJ2-5,TRBV12-3/TRBV12-4,.,TGTGCCAGCAATCCTCAGGGACTCCGGGAGACCCAGTACTTC,CASNPQGLRETQYF
15,many,TRBJ2-7,TRBV3-1,.,TGTGCCAGCAGCCAAGATCCTAGCGTACCCTACGAGCAGTACTTC,CASSQDPSVPYEQYF
13,many,TRBJ2-4,TRBV27,TRBD1,TGTGCCAGCAGGCATACAGGGGTGAACATTCAGTACTTC,CASRHTGVNIQYF
14,.,TRBJ1-5,TRBV29-1,TRBD1,TGCAGCGTTGCTAAGACAGGGAGCAATCAGCCCCAGCATTTT,CSVAKTGSNQPQHF
14,few,TRBJ1-6,TRBV12-3/TRBV12-4,.,TGTGCCAGCAGTTTAACGGGACAATATTCACCCCTCCACTTT,CASSLTGQYSPLHF
15,many,TRBJ2-7,TRBV7-2,.,TGTGCCAGCAGCCCCCAGGGATCATTTACCGTCGAGCAGTACTTC,CASSPQGSFTVEQYF
16,many,TRBJ2-1,TRBV18,TRBD2,TGTGCCAGCTCACGATCGGGACTAGCGGGAAGCAATGAGCAGTTCTTC,CASSRSGLAGSNEQFF
14,.,TRBJ2-1,TRBV27,.,TGTGCCAGCAGTTTAAAAAGCTCCTACAATGAGCAGTTCTTC,CASSLKSSYNEQFF
13,few,TRBJ2-7,TRBV6-1,TRBD2,TGTGCCAGCAACTTAGCGGGAGCCTACGAGCAGTACTTC,CASNLAGAYEQYF
15,few,TRBJ2-2,TRBV3-1,.,TGTGCCAGCAGGCCCGGGACTGGGAACACCGGGGAGCTGTTTTTT,CASRPGTGNTGELFF
14,few,TRBJ1-3,TRBV19,.,TGTGCCAGTAGAATACCAGGGACTGGAAACACCATATATTTT,CASRIPGTGNTIYF
13,few,TRBJ2-1,TRBV12-3/TRBV12-4,.,TGTGCCAGCACCCTAGGTAGGGGGAATGAGCAGTTCTTC,CASTLGRGNEQFF
15,few,TRBJ2-1,TRBV24-1,TRBD2,TGTGCCACCAGTGATTTCCGGACTAGCGGGAGCCAACAGTTCTTC,CATSDFRTSGSQQFF
15,many,TRBJ1-4,TRBV6-6,.,TGTGCCAGCAGTTACCGGCGGCAAGGAGAAGAAAAACTGTTTTTT,CASSYRRQGEEKLFF
15,many,TRBJ2-1,TRBV7-9,.,TGTGCCAGCAGCCCGGAGAGGGCCAGCTACAATGAGCAGTTCTTC,CASSPERASYNEQFF
13,many,TRBJ1-1,TRBV28,.,TGTGCCAGCAAAAATAGCCCTAACACTGAAGCTTTCTTT,CASKNSPNTEAFF
15,many,TRBJ2-7,TRBV13,.,TGTGCCAGCACCCGGGCGGGGTCGGAGGGGTCGAGGCAGTACTTC,CASTRAGSEGSRQYF
13,many,TRBJ2-1,TRBV5-1,.,TGCGCCAGCAGTTCAACAGGGTTTAGGGAGCAGTTCTTC,CASSSTGFREQFF
12,.,TRBJ2-4,TRBV29-1,.,TGCAGCGTTCAAGGGACCAAAAACATTCAGTACTTC,CSVQGTKNIQYF
13,few,TRBJ1-2,TRBV29-1,TRBD1,TGCAGCGCCTTCGTGGGACAGGGCTATGGCTACACCTTC,CSAFVGQGYGYTF
15,few,TRBJ2-5,TRBV4-2,.,TGTGCCAGCAGCCAAGATGTGCAGGGCGAAGAGACCCAGTACTTC,CASSQDVQGEETQYF
11,many,TRBJ2-1,TRBV20-1,.,TGCAGTGCTCGCCCACCTAATGAGCAGTTCTTC,CSARPPNEQFF
12,few,TRBJ1-1,TRBV29-1,.,TGCAGCGTTGAAGTATCAGACACTGAAGCTTTCTTT,CSVEVSDTEAFF
13,.,TRBJ1-2,TRBV14,.,TGTGCCAGCAGCCAATTTCTGGGGGATGGCTACACCTTC,CASSQFLGDGYTF
14,many,TRBJ2-7,TRBV11-2,TRBD1,TGTGCCAGCAGGGGACAGTACCCGTCCTACGAGCAGTACTTC,CASRGQYPSYEQYF
14,few,TRBJ1-1,TRBV24-1,.,TGTGCCACCAGTGGAGATGCGGGGGCCCCTGAAGCTTTCTTT,CATSGDAGAPEAFF
14,few,TRBJ1-1,TRBV6-1,.,TGTGCCAGCAGCCGAGGGGCCCCTTCCACTGAAGCTTTCTTT,CASSRGAPSTEAFF
14,many,TRBJ1-1,TRBV4-1,.,TGCGCCAGCAGCACGGGACTGCCGAACACTGAAGCTTTCTTT,CASSTGLPNTEAFF
13,many,TRBJ2-1,TRBV6-1,.,TGTGCCAGCACCCACAGGGTAGTCCATGAGCAGTTCTTC,CASTHRVVHEQFF
13,few,TRBJ1-1,TRBV5-1,.,TGCGCCAGCAGCTTGTGGACAGACCGGGAAGCTTTCTTT,CASSLWTDREAFF
14,many,TRBJ2-1,TRBV5-1,TRBD2,TGCGCCAGCAATGGACTAGCGGACTACAATGAGCAGTTCTTC,CASNGLADYNEQFF
16,many,TRBJ2-1,TRBV6-1,.,TGTGCCAGCAGTGGCCCCCGGGACCGCGTTTCGGATGAGCAGTTCTTC,CASSGPRDRVSDEQFF
12,many,TRBJ2-5,TRBV28,.,TGTGCCAGCAGTCGAACCAAGAGCACCCAGTACTTC,CASSRTKSTQYF
13,.,TRBJ2-1,TRBV25-1,.,TGTGCCAGCAGTGAATATGGGGGTCGCGAGCAGTTCTTC,CASSEYGGREQFF
13,many,TRBJ2-1,TRBV6-5,.,TGTGCCAGCAGTTACGCAATTCAGCGTGAGCAGTTCTTC,CASSYAIQREQFF
17,many,TRBJ2-1,TRBV20-1,TRBD2,TGCAGTGCTACCCCTACTAGCGGGCTTACTCCCTACAATGAGCAGTTCTTC,CSATPTSGLTPYNEQFF